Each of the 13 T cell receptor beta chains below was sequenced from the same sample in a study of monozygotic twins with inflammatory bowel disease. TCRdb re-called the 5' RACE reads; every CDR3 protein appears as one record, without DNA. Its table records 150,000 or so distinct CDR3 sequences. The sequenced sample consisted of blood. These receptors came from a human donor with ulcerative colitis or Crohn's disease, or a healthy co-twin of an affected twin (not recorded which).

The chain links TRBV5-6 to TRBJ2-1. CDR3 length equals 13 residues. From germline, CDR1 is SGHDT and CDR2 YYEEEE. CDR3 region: CASSFIGSHEQFF.

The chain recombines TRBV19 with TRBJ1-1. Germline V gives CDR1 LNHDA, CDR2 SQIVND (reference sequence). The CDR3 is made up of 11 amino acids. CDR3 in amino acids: CASSLSVEAFF.

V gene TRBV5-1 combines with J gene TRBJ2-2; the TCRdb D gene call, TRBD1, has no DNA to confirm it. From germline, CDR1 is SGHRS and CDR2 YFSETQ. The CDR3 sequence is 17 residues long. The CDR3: CASSRRTGVGNAGELFF. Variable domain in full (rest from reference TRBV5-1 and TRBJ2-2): KAGVTQTPRYLIKTRGQQVTLSCSPISGHRSVSWYQQTPGQGLQFLFEYFSETQRNKGNFPGRFSGRQFSNSRSEMNVSTLELGDSALYLCASSRRTGVGNAGELFFGEGSRLTVL.

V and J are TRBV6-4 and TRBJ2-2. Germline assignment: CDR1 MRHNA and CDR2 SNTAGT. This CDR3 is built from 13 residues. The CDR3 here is CASSDSPTGELFF.

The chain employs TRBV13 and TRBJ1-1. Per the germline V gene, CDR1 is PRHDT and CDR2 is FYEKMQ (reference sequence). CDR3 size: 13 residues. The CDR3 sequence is CASSFSTVAEAFF.

The CDR3 spells CASSMTANTEAFF. This chain connects TRBV19 to TRBJ1-1; without DNA, the TCRdb call of TRBD1 cannot be checked. Germline lookup yields CDR1 LNHDA and CDR2 SQIVND (reference sequence). The CDR3 totals 13 residues.

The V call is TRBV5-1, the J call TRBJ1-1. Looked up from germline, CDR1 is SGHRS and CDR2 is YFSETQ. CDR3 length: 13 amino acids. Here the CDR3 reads CASSAGSLTEAFF.

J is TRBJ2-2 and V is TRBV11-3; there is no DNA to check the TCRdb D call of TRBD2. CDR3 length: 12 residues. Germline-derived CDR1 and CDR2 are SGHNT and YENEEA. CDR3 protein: CASSFGLTELFF. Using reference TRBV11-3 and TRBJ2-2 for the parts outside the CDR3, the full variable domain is EAGVVQSPRYKIIEKKQPVAFWCNPISGHNTLYWYLQNLGQGPELLIRYENEEAVDDSQLPKDRFSAERLKGVDSTLKIQPAELGDSAVYLCASSFGLTELFFGEGSRLTVL.

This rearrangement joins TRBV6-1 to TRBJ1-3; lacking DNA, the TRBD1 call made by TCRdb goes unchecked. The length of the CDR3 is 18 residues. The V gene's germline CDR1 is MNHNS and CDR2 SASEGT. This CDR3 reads CASSGRDRDLQRGNTIYF.

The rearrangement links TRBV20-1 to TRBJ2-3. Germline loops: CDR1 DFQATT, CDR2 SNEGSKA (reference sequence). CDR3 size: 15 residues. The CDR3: CSARDSEASPDTQYF.

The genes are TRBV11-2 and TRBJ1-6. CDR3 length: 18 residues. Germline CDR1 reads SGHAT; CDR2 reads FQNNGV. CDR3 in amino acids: CASSLGLQHSSYNSPLHF.

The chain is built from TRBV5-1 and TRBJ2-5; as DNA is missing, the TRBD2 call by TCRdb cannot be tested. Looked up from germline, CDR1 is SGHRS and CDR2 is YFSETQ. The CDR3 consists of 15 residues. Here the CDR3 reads CASSLRLAVQETQYF.

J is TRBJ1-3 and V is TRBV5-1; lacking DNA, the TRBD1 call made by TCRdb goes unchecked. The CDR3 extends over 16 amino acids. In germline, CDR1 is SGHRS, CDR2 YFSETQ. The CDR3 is CASSGGQGSTGNTIYF. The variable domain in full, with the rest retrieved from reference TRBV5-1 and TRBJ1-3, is KAGVTQTPRYLIKTRGQQVTLSCSPISGHRSVSWYQQTPGQGLQFLFEYFSETQRNKGNFPGRFSGRQFSNSRSEMNVSTLELGDSALYLCASSGGQGSTGNTIYFGEGSWLTVV.